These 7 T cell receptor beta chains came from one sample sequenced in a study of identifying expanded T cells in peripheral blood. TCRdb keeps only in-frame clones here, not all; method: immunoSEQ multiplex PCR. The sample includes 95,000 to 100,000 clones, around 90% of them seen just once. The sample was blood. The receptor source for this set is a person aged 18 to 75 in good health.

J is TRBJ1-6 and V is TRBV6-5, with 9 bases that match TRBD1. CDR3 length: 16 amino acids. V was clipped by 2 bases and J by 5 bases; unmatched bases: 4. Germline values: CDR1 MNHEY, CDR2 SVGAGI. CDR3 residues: CASSYRDRADNSPLHF. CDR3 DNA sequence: TGTGCCAGCAGTTACCGGGACAGGGCGGATAATTCACCCCTCCACTTT.

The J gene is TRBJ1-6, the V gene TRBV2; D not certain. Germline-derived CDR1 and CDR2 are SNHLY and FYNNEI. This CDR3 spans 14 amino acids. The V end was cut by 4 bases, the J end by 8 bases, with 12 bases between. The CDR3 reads CASSGQAGDSPLHF. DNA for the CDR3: TGTGCCAGCAGTGGTCAGGCCGGGGATTCACCCCTCCACTTT.

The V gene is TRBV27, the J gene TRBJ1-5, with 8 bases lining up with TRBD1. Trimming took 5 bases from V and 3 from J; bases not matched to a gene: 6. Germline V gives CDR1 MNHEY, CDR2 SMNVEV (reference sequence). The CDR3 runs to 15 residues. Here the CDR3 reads CASSGQGAVNQPQHF. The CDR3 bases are TGTGCCAGCAGTGGTCAGGGGGCCGTCAATCAGCCCCAGCATTTT.

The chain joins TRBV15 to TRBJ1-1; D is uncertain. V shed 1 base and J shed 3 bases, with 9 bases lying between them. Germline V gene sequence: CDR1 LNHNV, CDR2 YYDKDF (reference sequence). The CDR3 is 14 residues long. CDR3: CATSRATSDTEAFF. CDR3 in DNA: TGTGCCACCAGCAGAGCGACCTCGGACACTGAAGCTTTCTTT.

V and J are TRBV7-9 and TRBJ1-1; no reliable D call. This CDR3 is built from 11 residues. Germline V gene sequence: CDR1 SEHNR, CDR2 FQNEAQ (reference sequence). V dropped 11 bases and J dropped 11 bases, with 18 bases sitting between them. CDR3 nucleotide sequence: TGTGCCGTATCGACGGGGATCTGGGCTTTCTTT. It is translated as CAVSTGIWAFF.

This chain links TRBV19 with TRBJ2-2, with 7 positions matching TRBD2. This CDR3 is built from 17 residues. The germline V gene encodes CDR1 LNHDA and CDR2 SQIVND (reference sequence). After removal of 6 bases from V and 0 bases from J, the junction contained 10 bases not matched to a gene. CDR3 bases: TGTGCCAGTAGGGCTACGCGGGGGTCGGCGAACACCGGGGAGCTGTTTTTT. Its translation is CASRATRGSANTGELFF.

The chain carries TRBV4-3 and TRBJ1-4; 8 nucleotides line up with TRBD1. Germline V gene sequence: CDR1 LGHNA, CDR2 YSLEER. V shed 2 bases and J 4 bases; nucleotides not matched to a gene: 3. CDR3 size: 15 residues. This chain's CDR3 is CASSQRQGINEKLFF. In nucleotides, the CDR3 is TGCGCCAGCAGCCAACGACAGGGGATTAATGAAAAACTGTTTTTT.